The 12 T cell receptor beta chains in this list originate from one sample, sequenced in a study of T cells after somatic rescue of genetic block. Measured with immunoSEQ multiplex PCR; TCRdb has only the in-frame clones, and not every one. The sample includes about 12,000 clones, over 60% of them seen just once. The sample was peripheral blood mononuclear cells (PBMCs). These TCRs come from a boy younger than 18.

J is TRBJ2-3 and V is TRBV29-1; 8 nucleotides agree with TRBD2. Germline CDR1 reads SQVTM; CDR2 reads ANQGSEA. The CDR3 loop spans 15 amino acids. V lost 6 bases to trimming and J lost 5 bases; unmatched junction nucleotides: 13. The CDR3 reads CSVSQGSGSLDTQYF. The CDR3 DNA is TGCAGCGTATCTCAGGGGAGCGGGAGCTTAGATACGCAGTATTTT.

This sequence joins TRBV4-2 and TRBJ2-1; tentative D call: TRBD2 (6 bases). Germline CDR1 reads LGHNA; CDR2 reads YNFKEQ. The CDR3 consists of 17 residues. Trimming left V 1 base short and J 1 base short, with 14 bases between. The CDR3 sequence is CASSQGSGAVSYNEQFF. The CDR3, as DNA: TGTGCCAGCAGCCAAGGTTCGGGAGCGGTGTCCTACAATGAGCAGTTCTTC.

This clone was found a few times. The rearrangement uses TRBV29-1 and TRBJ2-7, with TRBD1 matching 7 bases. V lost 3 bases to trimming and J lost 2 bases; unmatched junction nucleotides: 7. CDR1 and CDR2 from the germline V gene are SQVTM and ANQGSEA. The CDR3 loop spans 14 amino acids. CDR3 nucleotide sequence: TGCAGCGTTGAGGCAGAGACAGGGCCCTACGAGCAGTACTTC. Its protein product is CSVEAETGPYEQYF.

This clone appeared a single time. The chain links TRBV15 to TRBJ2-3; 9 bases are shared with TRBD1. After removal of 4 bases from V and 4 bases from J, the junction contained 9 bases not matched to a gene. CDR1 is LNHNV and CDR2 is YYDKDF in the germline V gene (reference sequence). The CDR3 totals 16 residues. The CDR3 here is CATSTRQGGKADTQYF. The CDR3 DNA reads TGTGCCACCAGCACTCGACAGGGGGGGAAAGCAGATACGCAGTATTTT.

This clone appeared a single time. The V gene is TRBV5-1, the J gene TRBJ1-2, with 7 bases that match TRBD1. V lost 5 bases to trimming and J lost 2 bases; unmatched junction nucleotides: 12. The CDR3 is made up of 16 amino acids. Germline V CDR1 and CDR2: SGHRS, YFSETQ. CDR3 sequence (DNA): TGCGCCAGCAGTTATCGTCGGGACAGCGCGAACTATGGCTACACCTTC. Its protein product is CASSYRRDSANYGYTF. Variable domain in full (rest from reference TRBV5-1 and TRBJ1-2): KAGVTQTPRYLIKTRGQQVTLSCSPISGHRSVSWYQQTPGQGLQFLFEYFSETQRNKGNFPGRFSGRQFSNSRSEMNVSTLELGDSALYLCASSYRRDSANYGYTFGSGTRLTVV.

This clone was seen a handful of times. The chain joins TRBV9 to TRBJ2-2, with D unresolved. V gave up 7 bases and J gave up 4 bases, with 2 bases separating them. Germline assignment: CDR1 SGDLS and CDR2 YYNGEE. The CDR3 covers 10 residues. As DNA, the CDR3 is TGTGCCAGCGGCACCGGGGAGCTGTTTTTT. Protein: CASGTGELFF.

The V gene is TRBV18, the J gene TRBJ1-1; D may be TRBD1 (5 bases). Trimming stripped 6 bases from V and 1 base from J, with 12 bases between. This CDR3 is built from 14 residues. The germline V gene has CDR1 KGHSH and CDR2 LQKENI. The CDR3 region has the DNA TGTGCCAGCTCCCCGGCCGGGGGGAACACTGAAGCTTTCTTT. Its translation is CASSPAGGNTEAFF.

Remarks on this clone: The sample contains more than one DNA sequence encoding this CDR3. The chain joins TRBV7-3 to TRBJ2-2; possible D gene TRBD1, 6 bases. Germline values: CDR1 SGHTA, CDR2 FQGTGA. With 6 bases removed from V and 5 bases from J, the gap between germline ends came to 10 bases. The CDR3 extends over 13 amino acids. The CDR3 protein is CASSLTGTGELFF. The CDR3 DNA follows: TGTGCCAGCAGTCTTACAGGGACCGGGGAGCTGTTTTTT.

This clone was counted between two and nine times. The CDR3 region has the DNA TGTGCCAGCAGCCGAACAGGGGCGTACACAGATACGCAGTATTTT. Protein product: CASSRTGAYTDTQYF. This chain links TRBV7-7 with TRBJ2-3; 7 positions agree with TRBD1. Trimming cost V 5 bases and J 2 bases; bases outside gene matches: 7. The CDR3 runs to 15 residues. Germline V gives CDR1 SSHAT, CDR2 FNYEAQ (reference sequence).

The chain employs TRBV6-5 and TRBJ2-1; 8 positions match TRBD2. V shed 6 bases, J shed 3 bases, and the junction held 7 bases outside the gene matches. The germline CDR1 and CDR2 sequences are MNHEY and SVGAGI. This CDR3 is 15 amino acids long. The chain's CDR3 is CASRYRGGLYNEQFF. In nucleotides, the CDR3 is TGTGCCAGCAGATATCGGGGGGGCCTCTACAATGAGCAGTTCTTC.

The genes are TRBV29-1 and TRBJ2-7; D possibly corresponds to TRBD1 (6 bases). The V gene's germline CDR1 is SQVTM and CDR2 ANQGSEA. Trimming stripped 5 bases from V and 3 bases from J, with 23 bases between. The CDR3 runs 16 residues. The CDR3 protein is CSVIMWWSPGDYEQYF. The CDR3 DNA is TGCAGCGTTATTATGTGGTGGTCACCAGGGGACTACGAGCAGTACTTC.

The J gene is TRBJ2-1, the V gene TRBV5-1; D is perhaps TRBD1 or TRBD2 (5 bases each). Trimming pared 0 bases from V and 2 bases from J, leaving 9 bases between. Germline loops: CDR1 SGHRS, CDR2 YFSETQ. The CDR3 is 15 amino acids. The CDR3 DNA sequence: TGCGCCAGCAGCTTGGGAGGGGCCGCCTACAATGAGCAGTTCTTC. It is translated as CASSLGGAAYNEQFF.